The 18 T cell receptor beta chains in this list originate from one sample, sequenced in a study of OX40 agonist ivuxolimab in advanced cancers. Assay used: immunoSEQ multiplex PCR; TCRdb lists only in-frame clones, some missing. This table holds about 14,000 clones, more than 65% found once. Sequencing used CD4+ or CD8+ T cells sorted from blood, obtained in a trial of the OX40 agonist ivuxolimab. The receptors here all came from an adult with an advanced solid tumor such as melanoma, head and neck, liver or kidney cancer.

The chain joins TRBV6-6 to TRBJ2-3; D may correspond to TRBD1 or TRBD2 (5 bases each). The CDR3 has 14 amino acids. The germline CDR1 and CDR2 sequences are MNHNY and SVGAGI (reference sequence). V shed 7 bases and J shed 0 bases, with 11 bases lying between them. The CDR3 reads CASTRGPSTDTQYF. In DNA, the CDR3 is TGTGCCAGCACCCGGGGCCCGAGCACAGATACGCAGTATTTT.

The CDR3 nucleotides read TGTGCCAGCAGCGGACAAGGCAATGAGCAGTTCTTC. As protein: CASSGQGNEQFF. The chain employs TRBV28 and TRBJ2-1, with a tentative D call TRBD1 (5 bases). Germline-derived CDR1 and CDR2 are MDHEN and SYDVKM. The CDR3 totals 12 residues. V lost 6 bases and J 6 bases, leaving 9 bases between the germline ends.

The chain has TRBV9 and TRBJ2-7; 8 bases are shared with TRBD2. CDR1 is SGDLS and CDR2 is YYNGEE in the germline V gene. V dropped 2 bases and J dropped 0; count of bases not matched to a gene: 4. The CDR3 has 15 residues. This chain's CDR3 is CASSVSGSVSYEQYF. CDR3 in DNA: TGTGCCAGCAGCGTCAGCGGGAGCGTCTCCTACGAGCAGTACTTC.

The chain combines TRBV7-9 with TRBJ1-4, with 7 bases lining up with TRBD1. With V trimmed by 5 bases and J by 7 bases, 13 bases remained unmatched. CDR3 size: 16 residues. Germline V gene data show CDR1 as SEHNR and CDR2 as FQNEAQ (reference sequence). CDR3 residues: CASSHSPSPGGEKLFF. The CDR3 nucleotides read TGTGCCAGCAGCCACTCCCCGTCTCCAGGGGGTGAAAAACTGTTTTTT.

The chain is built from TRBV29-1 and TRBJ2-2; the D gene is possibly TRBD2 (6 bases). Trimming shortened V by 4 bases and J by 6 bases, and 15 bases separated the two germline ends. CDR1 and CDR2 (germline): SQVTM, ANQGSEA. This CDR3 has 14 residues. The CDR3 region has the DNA TGCAGCGTTGCAGCGGAGGGGTTTCCCGGGGAGCTGTTTTTT. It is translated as CSVAAEGFPGELFF.

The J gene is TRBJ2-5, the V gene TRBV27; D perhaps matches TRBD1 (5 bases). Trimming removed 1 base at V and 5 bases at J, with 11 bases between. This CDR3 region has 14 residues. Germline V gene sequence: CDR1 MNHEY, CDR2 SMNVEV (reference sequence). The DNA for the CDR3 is TGTGCCAGCAGTTTATTTAGGGGCTGGGAGACCCAGTACTTC. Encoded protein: CASSLFRGWETQYF.

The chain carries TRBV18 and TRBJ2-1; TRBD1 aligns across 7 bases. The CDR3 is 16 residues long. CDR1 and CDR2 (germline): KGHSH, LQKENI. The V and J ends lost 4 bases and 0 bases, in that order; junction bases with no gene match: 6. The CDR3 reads CASSQGARSSYNEQFF. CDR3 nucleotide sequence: TGTGCCAGCTCACAGGGGGCGCGCAGCTCCTACAATGAGCAGTTCTTC.

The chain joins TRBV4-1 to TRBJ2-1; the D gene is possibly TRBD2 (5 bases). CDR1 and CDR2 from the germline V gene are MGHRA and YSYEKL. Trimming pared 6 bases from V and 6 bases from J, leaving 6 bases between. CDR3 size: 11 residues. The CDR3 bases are TGCGCCAGCAGAGGAGGCAATGAGCAGTTCTTC. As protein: CASRGGNEQFF.

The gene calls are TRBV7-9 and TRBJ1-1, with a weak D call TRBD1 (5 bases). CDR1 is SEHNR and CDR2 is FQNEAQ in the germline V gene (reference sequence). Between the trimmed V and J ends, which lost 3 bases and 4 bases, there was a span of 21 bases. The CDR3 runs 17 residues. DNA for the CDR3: TGTGCCAGCAGCTTGGCCTTGGTACTCTCCGGGGGCACTGAAGCTTTCTTT. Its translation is CASSLALVLSGGTEAFF.

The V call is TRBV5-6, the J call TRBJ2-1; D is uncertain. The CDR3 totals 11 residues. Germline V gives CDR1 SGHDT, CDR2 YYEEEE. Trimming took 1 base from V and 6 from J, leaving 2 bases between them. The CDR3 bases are TGTGCCAGCAGCTTGCTCAATGAGCAGTTCTTC. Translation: CASSLLNEQFF.

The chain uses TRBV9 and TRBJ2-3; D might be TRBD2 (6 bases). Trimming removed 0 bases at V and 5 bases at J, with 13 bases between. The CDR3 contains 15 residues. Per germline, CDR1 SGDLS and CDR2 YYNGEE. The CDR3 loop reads CASSVEASEGDTQYF. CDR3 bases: TGTGCCAGCAGCGTAGAAGCTAGCGAGGGAGATACGCAGTATTTT.

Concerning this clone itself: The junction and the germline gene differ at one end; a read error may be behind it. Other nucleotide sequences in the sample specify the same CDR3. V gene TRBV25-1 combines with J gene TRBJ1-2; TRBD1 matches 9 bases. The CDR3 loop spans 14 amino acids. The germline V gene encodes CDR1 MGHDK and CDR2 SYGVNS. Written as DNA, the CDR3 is TGTGCCAGCAGTGGTAAAACAGGGGGCTATGGCTATACCTTC. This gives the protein CASSGKTGGYGYTF.

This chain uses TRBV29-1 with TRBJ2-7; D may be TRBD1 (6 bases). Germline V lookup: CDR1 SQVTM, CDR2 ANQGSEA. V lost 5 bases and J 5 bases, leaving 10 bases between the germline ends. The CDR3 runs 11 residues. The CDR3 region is CSVKDSHEQYF. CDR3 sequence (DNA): TGCAGCGTTAAGGACAGCCACGAGCAGTACTTC.

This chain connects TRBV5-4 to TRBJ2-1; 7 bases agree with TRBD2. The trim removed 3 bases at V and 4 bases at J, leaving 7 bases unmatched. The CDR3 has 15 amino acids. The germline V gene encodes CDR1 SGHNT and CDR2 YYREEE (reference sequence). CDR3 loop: CASSSGLPAYNEQFF. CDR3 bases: TGTGCCAGCAGCTCGGGACTACCCGCTTACAATGAGCAGTTCTTC. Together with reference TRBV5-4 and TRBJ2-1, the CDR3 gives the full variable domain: ETGVTQSPTHLIKTRGQQVTLRCSSQSGHNTVSWYQQALGQGPQFIFQYYREEENGRGNFPPRFSGLQFPNYSSELNVNALELDDSALYLCASSSGLPAYNEQFFGPGTRLTVL.

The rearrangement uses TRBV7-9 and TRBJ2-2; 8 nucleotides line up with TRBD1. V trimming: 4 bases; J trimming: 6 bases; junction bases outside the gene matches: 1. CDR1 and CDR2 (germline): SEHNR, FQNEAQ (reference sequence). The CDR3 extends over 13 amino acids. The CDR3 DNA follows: TGTGCCAGCAGCTCGGACAGGGCCGGGGAGCTGTTTTTT. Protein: CASSSDRAGELFF.

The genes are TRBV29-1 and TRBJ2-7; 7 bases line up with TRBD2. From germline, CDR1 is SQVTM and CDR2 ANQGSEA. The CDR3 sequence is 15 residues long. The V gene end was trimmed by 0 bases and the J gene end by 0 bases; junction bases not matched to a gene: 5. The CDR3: CSVEDGGGSSYEQYF. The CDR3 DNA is TGCAGCGTTGAAGATGGCGGCGGGAGCTCCTACGAGCAGTACTTC.

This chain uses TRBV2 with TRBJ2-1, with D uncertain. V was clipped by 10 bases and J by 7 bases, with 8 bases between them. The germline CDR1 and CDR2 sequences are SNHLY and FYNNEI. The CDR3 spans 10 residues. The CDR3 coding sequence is TGTGCCACCAAGGGAAATGAGCAGTTCTTC. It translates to CATKGNEQFF.

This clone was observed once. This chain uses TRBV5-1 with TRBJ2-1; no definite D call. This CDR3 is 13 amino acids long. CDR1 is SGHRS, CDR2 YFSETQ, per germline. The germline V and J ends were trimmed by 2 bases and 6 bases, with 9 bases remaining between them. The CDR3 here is CASSLKYSNEQFF. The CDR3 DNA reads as TGCGCCAGCAGCTTAAAGTACAGCAATGAGCAGTTCTTC.